The 14 T cell receptor beta chains presented below share a single source sample, sequenced in a study of PD-L1 blockade in urothelial cancer (dated by TCRdb to the late 2010s). The sample's time point label, in plain terms: peripheral blood 6 weeks after treatment start. The library came from the immunoSEQ multiplex PCR assay. TCRdb's version of the immuneACCESS table is confined to in-frame rearrangements and falls short of the full clone set. An unresolved V gene accounts for under half of the shortfall where checked; the remainder is of unknown origin. The sample has just over 40,000 clones on record, roughly 81% of them singletons. The biggest ten clones account for around 2.5% of the sample. Source: PBMCs, taken around atezolizumab (anti-PD-L1) treatment. Receptor source: a man aged 65 to 85 with urothelial cancer.

The V and J genes are TRBV9 and TRBJ2-3; weak D call: TRBD2 (5 bases). CDR3 length equals 15 residues. Germline V gene sequence: CDR1 SGDLS, CDR2 YYNGEE. Deletions cut 3 bases from V and 2 bases from J, with 13 bases between. The DNA of the CDR3 is TGTGCCAGCAGCGCCACGGGGTTTCTCACAGATACGCAGTATTTT. This translates into CASSATGFLTDTQYF.

This chain joins TRBV15 and TRBJ2-1; the match to TRBD2 covers 7 bases. Germline V CDR1 and CDR2: LNHNV, YYDKDF (reference sequence). Unmatched junction bases numbered 10, after V lost 3 bases and J lost 8 bases. This CDR3 comprises 15 residues. CDR3 in DNA: TGTGCCACCAGCAGGGAATCGGGAGGTTGGGATGAGCAGTTCTTC. Translated: CATSRESGGWDEQFF.

The chain links TRBV18 to TRBJ2-1; TRBD2 agrees at 11 bases. Germline V gene data show CDR1 as KGHSH and CDR2 as LQKENI. Trimming removed 8 bases from V and 3 bases from J; junction bases left unmatched: 15. The CDR3 is 18 amino acids. The CDR3 is CASRPSGLAAVRYNEQFF. In DNA form, the CDR3 reads TGTGCCAGCCGACCGTCGGGACTAGCGGCGGTTCGCTACAATGAGCAGTTCTTC.

J is TRBJ2-1 and V is TRBV10-3, with D maybe TRBD1 (6 bases). From germline, CDR1 is ENHRY and CDR2 SYGVKD. This CDR3 is 12 amino acids long. Trimming took 6 bases from V and 13 from J, leaving 16 bases between them. The CDR3 DNA follows: TGTGCCATCAGGGACAGCACGGTCCACCAGTTCTTC. Translated, it gives CAIRDSTVHQFF.

The chain links TRBV5-6 to TRBJ1-5; D may be TRBD1 (5 bases). Germline CDR1 SGHDT, CDR2 YYEEEE. This CDR3 has 14 residues. V was shortened by 4 bases and J by 0 bases, with 8 bases between the two germline ends. The chain's CDR3 is CASSPGVSNQPQHF. CDR3 bases: TGTGCCAGCAGCCCGGGGGTTAGCAATCAGCCCCAGCATTTT.

The chain recombines TRBV28 with TRBJ2-7; TRBD1 matches 11 bases. The germline gives CDR1 MDHEN, CDR2 SYDVKM. CDR3 length equals 16 residues. The J segment lost 4 bases and the V segment lost 2 bases, leaving 7 bases of the junction unmatched. The CDR3 here is CASSLDFGTGGYEQYF. The CDR3 DNA reads TGTGCCAGCAGTTTAGACTTCGGGACAGGGGGTTACGAGCAGTACTTC. Supplemented by reference TRBV28 and TRBJ2-7, the full variable domain reads DVKVTQSSRYLVKRTGEKVFLECVQDMDHENMFWYRQDPGLGLRLIYFSYDVKMKEKGDIPEGYSVSREKKERFSLILESASTNQTSMYLCASSLDFGTGGYEQYFGPGTRLTVT.

This rearrangement joins TRBV29-1 to TRBJ2-6; tentatively, D is TRBD2 (5 bases). The CDR3 length is 14 residues. Germline-derived CDR1 and CDR2 are SQVTM and ANQGSEA. Trimming took 3 bases from V and 0 from J, leaving 6 bases between them. CDR3 sequence reads: CSVDRGSGANVLTF. The CDR3 bases are TGCAGCGTTGATCGGGGCTCTGGGGCCAACGTCCTGACTTTC. Based on the CDR3 plus reference TRBV29-1 and TRBJ2-6, the full variable domain is SAVISQKPSRDICQRGTSLTIQCQVDSQVTMMFWYRQQPGQSLTLIATANQGSEATYESGFVIDKFPISRPNLTFSTLTVSNMSPEDSSIYLCSVDRGSGANVLTFGAGSRLTVL.

The chain recombines TRBV7-9 with TRBJ2-1; the match to TRBD2 covers 11 bases. CDR3 length: 17 amino acids. The V segment lost 1 base and the J segment 8 bases; nucleotides outside the gene matches: 10. CDR1 and CDR2 (germline): SEHNR, FQNEAQ (reference sequence). The CDR3, as DNA: TGTGCCAGCAGCTTAGTAACTAGCGGGAGAAGGGGGGATGAGCAGTTCTTC. It is translated as CASSLVTSGRRGDEQFF.

In DNA, the CDR3 is TGCGCCAGCAGCTTGGCGGCGGGGGGTAACACTGAAGCTTTCTTT. Its protein is CASSLAAGGNTEAFF. The chain has TRBV5-1 and TRBJ1-1; D might be TRBD1 (5 bases). CDR1 is SGHRS, CDR2 YFSETQ, per germline. Trimming cost V 0 bases and J 2 bases, with 11 bases left between them. This CDR3 contains 15 residues.

The chain joins TRBV28 to TRBJ2-7, with a tentative D call TRBD2 (5 bases). The CDR3 is 13 residues long. The V gene's germline CDR1 is MDHEN and CDR2 SYDVKM. With 7 bases removed from V and 2 bases from J, the gap between germline ends came to 12 bases. The CDR3 protein is CASTKLEPYEQYF. CDR3 nucleotides: TGTGCCAGCACGAAACTAGAACCCTACGAGCAGTACTTC.

The gene calls are TRBV6-6 and TRBJ1-1; unclear D gene. Per the germline V gene, CDR1 is MNHNY and CDR2 is SVGAGI (reference sequence). The CDR3 runs to 15 residues. The V gene lost 0 bases and the J gene lost 3 bases, with 11 bases spanning the gap. The chain's CDR3 is CASSYSRLVDTEAFF. CDR3 coding DNA: TGTGCCAGCAGTTACTCGAGACTCGTTGACACTGAAGCTTTCTTT.

V is TRBV6-6 and J is TRBJ2-1, with 10 bases aligning to TRBD1. CDR3 size: 16 residues. V shed 5 bases and J 1 base; nucleotides not matched to a gene: 5. The V gene's germline CDR1 is MNHNY and CDR2 SVGAGI (reference sequence). CDR3 region: CASSKPGQGSYNEQFF. The CDR3 region has the DNA TGTGCCAGCAGTAAACCGGGACAGGGGTCCTACAATGAGCAGTTCTTC.

The chain carries TRBV9 and TRBJ1-2; possibly TRBD1 for D (5 bases). The ends were cut back, 0 bases at V and 0 bases at J, with 12 bases in the middle. From germline, CDR1 is SGDLS and CDR2 YYNGEE. CDR3 size: 16 residues. Here the CDR3 DNA reads TGTGCCAGCAGCGTAGAAACGGACAACGCTAACTATGGCTACACCTTC. It is translated as CASSVETDNANYGYTF. The complete variable domain, with remaining parts taken from reference TRBV9 and TRBJ1-2, reads DSGVTQTPKHLITATGQRVTLRCSPRSGDLSVYWYQQSLDQGLQFLIQYYNGEERAKGNILERFSAQQFPDLHSELNLSSLELGDSALYFCASSVETDNANYGYTFGSGTRLTVV.

The chain combines TRBV27 with TRBJ1-5, with unresolved D. Germline values: CDR1 MNHEY, CDR2 SMNVEV (reference sequence). The V and J ends lost 0 bases and 0 bases respectively, with 15 bases between them. The CDR3 consists of 18 residues. The CDR3 reads CASSLSGTAAFSNQPQHF. CDR3 DNA sequence: TGTGCCAGCAGTTTATCGGGCACAGCCGCCTTTAGCAATCAGCCCCAGCATTTT.